This TCR beta chain was identified in a study of metastatic and nonmetastatic thyroid tumors. Background on the study: Across blood and tumor or nodule tissue, repertoires from malignant and benign thyroid patients were compared with one another.

MiXCR reprocessed the PCR reads for TCRdb. The sample lists roughly 12,000 clones; roughly 29% were seen once. The CDR3 contains 16 residues. Germline values: CDR1 WSHSY, CDR2 SAAADI. The study, taken as a whole, reports: According to reports, the diversity of TCR beta was significantly higher in malignant thyroid tumors than in benign nodules, and this held in both blood and tumor samples.

This clone was detected a few times. Antigen unknown. A much larger clone differs by one base, so this may be a read error. Other DNA sequences from this sample encode an identical CDR3 as well. Each patient went into thyroid surgery without having received any treatment. Material for sequencing was tumor tissue. The receptor was isolated from a male donor with papillary thyroid cancer or a benign thyroid nodule (not recorded which). Some clones in this sample may be carry-over from other donors' samples. This rearrangement joins TRBV10-2 to TRBJ2-3, with 8 bases identical to TRBD2. CDR3 protein: CASSDKRERSTDTQYF. CDR3 nucleotides: TGCGCCAGCAGTGATAAGCGGGAGAGGTCTACAGATACGCAGTATTTC.